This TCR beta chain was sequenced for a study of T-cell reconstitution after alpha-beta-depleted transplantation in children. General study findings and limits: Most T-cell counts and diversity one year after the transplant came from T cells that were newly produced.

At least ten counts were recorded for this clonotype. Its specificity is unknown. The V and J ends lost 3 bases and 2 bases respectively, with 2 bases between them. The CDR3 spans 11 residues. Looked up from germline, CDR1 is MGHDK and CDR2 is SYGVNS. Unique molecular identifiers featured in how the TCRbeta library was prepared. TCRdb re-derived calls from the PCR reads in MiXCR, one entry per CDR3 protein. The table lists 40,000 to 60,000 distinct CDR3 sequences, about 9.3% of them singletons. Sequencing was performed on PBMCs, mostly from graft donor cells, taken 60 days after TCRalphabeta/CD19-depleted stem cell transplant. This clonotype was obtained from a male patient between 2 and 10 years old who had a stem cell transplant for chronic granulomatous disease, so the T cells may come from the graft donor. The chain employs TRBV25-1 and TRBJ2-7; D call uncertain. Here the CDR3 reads CASSDTYEQYF. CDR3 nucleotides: TGTGCCAGCAGTGACACCTACGAGCAGTACTTC.